Presented here are 2 T cell receptor beta chains from one specimen sequenced in a study of T cell repertoires in cytomegalovirus infection. These receptors have no known antigen. TCRdb itself ran the reads through MiXCR, one entry per CDR3 protein. This sample carries 900,000 to 950,000 distinct CDR3 sequences, less than 35% of them seen once, and the ten largest clones take about 14%. The material sequenced was cultured CD8+ T cells from PBMCs, taken from culture after CMV antigen stimulation. These receptors were taken from a human donor in good health (CMV status not recorded). Some clones in this sample may be carry-over from other donors' samples.

The sample holds many counts of this clonotype. The J gene is TRBJ1-1, the V gene TRBV7-2, with D tentatively TRBD1 (6 bases). Trimming left V 2 bases short and J 0 bases short, with 10 bases between. This CDR3 comprises 15 residues. Germline lookup yields CDR1 SGHTA and CDR2 FQGNSA. The CDR3 sequence: CASSLSGALNTEAFF. CDR3 DNA sequence: TGTGCCAGCAGCTTATCGGGGGCGTTGAACACTGAAGCTTTCTTT.

As for this clonotype: A read error is likely, as this CDR3 ends without the conserved phenylalanine or tryptophan. V usage is TRBV7-6 and J usage is TRBJ2-1, with D possibly being TRBD2 (5 bases). The V and J ends lost 0 bases and 0 bases respectively, with 12 bases between them. This CDR3 region has 17 residues. Germline assignment: CDR1 SGHVS and CDR2 FNYEAQ. CDR3 sequence: CASSLAQRGSSYNEQFY. The CDR3, as DNA: TGTGCCAGCAGCTTAGCGCAACGGGGTTCCTCCTACAATGAGCAGTTCTAC.